Each of the 5 T cell receptor beta chains below was sequenced from the same sample in a study of shared clonotypes between healthy human individuals. The protocol was immunoSEQ multiplex PCR, while the TCRdb copy is restricted to in-frame clones and leaves out a portion. The sample holds about 610,000 clones, around 97% seen once. Sequencing was performed on naive CD4+ T cells sorted from blood. Subset meaning: CD45RA+ positively selected. These receptors all stem from a woman in her twenties or thirties in good health.

This clone has just one count. The V call is TRBV28, the J call TRBJ2-3; D may correspond to TRBD1 or TRBD2 (6 bases each). In germline, CDR1 is MDHEN, CDR2 SYDVKM. The V end was cut by 7 bases, the J end by 3 bases, with 14 bases between. The CDR3 sequence is 14 residues long. In DNA form, the CDR3 reads TGTGCCAGCAAATACAGAGGGGGGACAGATACGCAGTATTTT. Protein: CASKYRGGTDTQYF.

This clone has just one count. V and J are TRBV5-1 and TRBJ2-2; possibly TRBD2 for D (5 bases). The CDR3 length is 15 residues. Germline V lookup: CDR1 SGHRS, CDR2 YFSETQ. Trimming removed 5 bases from V and 0 bases from J, with 11 bases in between. DNA for the CDR3: TGCGCCAGCAGTGAGAGGGCTCCGAACACCGGGGAGCTGTTTTTT. It codes for CASSERAPNTGELFF. The full variable domain, in which reference TRBV5-1 and TRBJ2-2 provide the parts outside the CDR3, is KAGVTQTPRYLIKTRGQQVTLSCSPISGHRSVSWYQQTPGQGLQFLFEYFSETQRNKGNFPGRFSGRQFSNSRSEMNVSTLELGDSALYLCASSERAPNTGELFFGEGSRLTVL.

The V gene is TRBV30, the J gene TRBJ2-1, with 11 nucleotides matching TRBD2. CDR1 and CDR2 (germline): GTSNPN, SVGIG (reference sequence). The CDR3 is 14 amino acids. J was trimmed by 5 bases and V by 8 bases; bases with no gene match: 8. The CDR3 reads CAARLAGRNNEQFF. CDR3 nucleotides: TGTGCCGCCAGACTAGCGGGAAGAAACAATGAGCAGTTCTTC.

The V call is TRBV19, the J call TRBJ2-3; 12 nucleotides align to TRBD2. CDR3 length: 16 residues. V was clipped by 6 bases and J by 6 bases; unmatched bases: 10. Germline loops: CDR1 LNHDA, CDR2 SQIVND (reference sequence). The CDR3 DNA is TGTGCCAGTAGCCGACTAGCGGGAGCCCCTGTGGATACGCAGTATTTT. Residues: CASSRLAGAPVDTQYF. Based on the CDR3 plus reference TRBV19 and TRBJ2-3, the full variable domain is DGGITQSPKYLFRKEGQNVTLSCEQNLNHDAMYWYRQDPGQGLRLIYYSQIVNDFQKGDIAEGYSVSREKKESFPLTVTSAQKNPTAFYLCASSRLAGAPVDTQYFGPGTRLTVL.

V and J are TRBV27 and TRBJ1-1, with 12 bases matching TRBD1. Germline CDR1 and CDR2: MNHEY and SMNVEV (reference sequence). Germline trimming cut 5 bases from V and 1 base from J; bases unmatched to any gene: 5. The CDR3 has 16 residues. CDR3 bases: TGTGCCAGCAGTCGCCGGGACAGGGGGCCGAACACTGAAGCTTTCTTT. Protein: CASSRRDRGPNTEAFF.